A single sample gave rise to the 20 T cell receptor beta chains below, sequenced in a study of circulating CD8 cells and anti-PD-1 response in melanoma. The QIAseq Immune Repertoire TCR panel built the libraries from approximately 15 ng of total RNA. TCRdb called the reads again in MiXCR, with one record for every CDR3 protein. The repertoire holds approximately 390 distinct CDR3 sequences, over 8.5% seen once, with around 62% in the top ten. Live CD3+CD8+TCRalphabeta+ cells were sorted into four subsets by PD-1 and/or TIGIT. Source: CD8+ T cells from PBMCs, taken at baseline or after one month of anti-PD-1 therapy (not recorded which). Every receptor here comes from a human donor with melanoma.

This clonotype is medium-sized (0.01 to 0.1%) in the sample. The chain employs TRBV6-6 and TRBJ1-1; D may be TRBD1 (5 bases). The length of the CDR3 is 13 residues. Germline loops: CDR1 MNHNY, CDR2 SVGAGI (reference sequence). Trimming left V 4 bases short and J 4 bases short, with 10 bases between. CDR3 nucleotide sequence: TGTGCCAGCAGTTTGGCGGGGACCACTGAAGCTTTCTTT. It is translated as CASSLAGTTEAFF.

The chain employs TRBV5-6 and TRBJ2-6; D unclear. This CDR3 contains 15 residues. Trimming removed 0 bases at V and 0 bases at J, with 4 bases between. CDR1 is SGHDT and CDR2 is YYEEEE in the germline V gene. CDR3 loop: CASSLDYSGANVLTF. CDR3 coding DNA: TGTGCCAGCAGCTTGGACTACTCTGGGGCCAACGTCCTGACTTTC.

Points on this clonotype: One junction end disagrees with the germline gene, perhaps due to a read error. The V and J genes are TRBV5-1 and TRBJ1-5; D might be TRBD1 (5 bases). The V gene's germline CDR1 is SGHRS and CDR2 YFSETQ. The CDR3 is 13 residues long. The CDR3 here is CACSREGHQPQHF. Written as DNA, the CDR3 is TGTGCCTGCAGTCGGGAGGGGCATCAGCCCCAGCATTTT. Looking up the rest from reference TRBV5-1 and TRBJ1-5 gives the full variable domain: KAGVTQTPRYLIKTRGQQVTLSCSPISGHRSVSWYQQTPGQGLQFLFEYFSETQRNKGNFPGRFSGRQFSNSRSEMNVSTLELGDSALYLCACSREGHQPQHFGDGTRLSIL.

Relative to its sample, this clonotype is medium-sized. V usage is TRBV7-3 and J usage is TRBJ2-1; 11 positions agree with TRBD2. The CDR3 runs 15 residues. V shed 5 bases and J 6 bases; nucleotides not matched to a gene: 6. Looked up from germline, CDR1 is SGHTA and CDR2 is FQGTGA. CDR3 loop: CASSTGTSGLNEQFF. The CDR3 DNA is TGTGCCAGCAGCACCGGGACTAGCGGTCTCAATGAGCAGTTCTTC.

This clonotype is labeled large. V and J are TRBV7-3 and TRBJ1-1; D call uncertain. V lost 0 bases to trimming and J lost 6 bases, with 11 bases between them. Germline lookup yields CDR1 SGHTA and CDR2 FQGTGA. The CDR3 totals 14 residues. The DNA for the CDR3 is TGTGCCAGCAGCTTAACCGGGAGGGTTGCTGAAGCTTTCTTT. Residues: CASSLTGRVAEAFF. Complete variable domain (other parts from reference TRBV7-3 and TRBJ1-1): GAGVSQTPSNKVTEKGKYVELRCDPISGHTALYWYRQSLGQGPEFLIYFQGTGAADDSGLPNDRFFAVRPEGSVSTLKIQRTERGDSAVYLCASSLTGRVAEAFFGQGTRLTVV.

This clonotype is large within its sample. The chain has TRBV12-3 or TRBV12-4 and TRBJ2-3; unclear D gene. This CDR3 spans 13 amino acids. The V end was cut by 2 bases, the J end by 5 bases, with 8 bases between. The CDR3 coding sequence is TGTGCCAGCAGTTTATTGAGGCGAGATACGCAGTATTTT. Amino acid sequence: CASSLLRRDTQYF.

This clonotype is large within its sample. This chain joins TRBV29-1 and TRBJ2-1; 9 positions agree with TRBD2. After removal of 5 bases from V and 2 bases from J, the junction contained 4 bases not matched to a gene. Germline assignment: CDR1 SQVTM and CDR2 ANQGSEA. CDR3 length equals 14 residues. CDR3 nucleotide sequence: TGCAGCGTTCTAGGACTAGCGACCTACAATGAGCAGTTCTTC. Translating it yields CSVLGLATYNEQFF.

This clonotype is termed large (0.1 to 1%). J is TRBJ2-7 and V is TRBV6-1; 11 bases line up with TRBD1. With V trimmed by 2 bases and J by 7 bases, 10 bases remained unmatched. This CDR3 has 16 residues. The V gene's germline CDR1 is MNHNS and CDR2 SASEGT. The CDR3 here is CASSEYGTGGKREQYF. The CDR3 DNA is TGTGCCAGCAGTGAATATGGGACAGGGGGTAAACGGGAGCAGTACTTC.

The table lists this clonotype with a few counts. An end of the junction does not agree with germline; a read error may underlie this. Here the CDR3 DNA reads TGTGTCATCAGACCAGAGGAGGCCATCTACGAGCAGTACTTC. This sequence encodes CVIRPEEAIYEQYF. The chain carries TRBV10-3 and TRBJ2-7; maybe TRBD2 (5 bases). Per germline, CDR1 ENHRY and CDR2 SYGVKD. This CDR3 contains 14 residues.

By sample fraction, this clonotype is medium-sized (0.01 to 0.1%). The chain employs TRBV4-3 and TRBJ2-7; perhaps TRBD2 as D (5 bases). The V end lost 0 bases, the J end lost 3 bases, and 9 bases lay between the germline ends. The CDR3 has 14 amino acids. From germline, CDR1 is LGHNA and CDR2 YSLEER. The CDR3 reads CASSQDQRGYEQYF. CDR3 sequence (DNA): TGCGCCAGCAGCCAAGATCAACGGGGCTACGAGCAGTACTTC.

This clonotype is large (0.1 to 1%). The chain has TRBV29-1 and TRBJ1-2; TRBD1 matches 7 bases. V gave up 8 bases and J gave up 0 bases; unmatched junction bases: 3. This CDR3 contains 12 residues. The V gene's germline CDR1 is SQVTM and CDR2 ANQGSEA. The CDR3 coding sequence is TGCAGCTCACAGGGGACTAACTATGGCTACACCTTC. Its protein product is CSSQGTNYGYTF.

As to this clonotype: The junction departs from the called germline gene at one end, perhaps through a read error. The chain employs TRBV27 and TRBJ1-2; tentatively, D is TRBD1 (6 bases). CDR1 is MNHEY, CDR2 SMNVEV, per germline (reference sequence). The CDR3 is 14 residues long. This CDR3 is CASREQGNLYGYAF. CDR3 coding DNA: TGTGCCAGCAGGGAGCAGGGGAACCTCTATGGCTACGCCTTC.

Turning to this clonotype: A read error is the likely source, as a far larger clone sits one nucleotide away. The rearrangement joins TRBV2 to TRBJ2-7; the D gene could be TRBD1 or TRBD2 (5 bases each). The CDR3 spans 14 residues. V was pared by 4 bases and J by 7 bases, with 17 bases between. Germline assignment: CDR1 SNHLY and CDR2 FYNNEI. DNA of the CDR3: TGTGCCAGCAGTGCCCCACGGACAACTAGTGAGCAGTACTTC. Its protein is CASSAPRTTSEQYF.

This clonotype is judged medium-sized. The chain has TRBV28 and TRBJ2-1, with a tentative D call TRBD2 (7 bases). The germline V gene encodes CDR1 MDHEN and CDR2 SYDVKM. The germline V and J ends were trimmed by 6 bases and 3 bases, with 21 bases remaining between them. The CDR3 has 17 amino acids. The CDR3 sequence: CASSYTVGGGSYNEQFF. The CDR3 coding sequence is TGTGCCAGCAGCTACACCGTGGGAGGGGGAAGCTACAATGAGCAGTTCTTC.

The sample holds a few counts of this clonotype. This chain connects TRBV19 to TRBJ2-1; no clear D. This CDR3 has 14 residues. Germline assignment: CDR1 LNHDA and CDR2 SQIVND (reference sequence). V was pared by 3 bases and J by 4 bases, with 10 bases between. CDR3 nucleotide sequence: TGTGCCAGTAGTATTCTTCAGAATTACAATGAGCAGTTCTTC. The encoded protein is CASSILQNYNEQFF.

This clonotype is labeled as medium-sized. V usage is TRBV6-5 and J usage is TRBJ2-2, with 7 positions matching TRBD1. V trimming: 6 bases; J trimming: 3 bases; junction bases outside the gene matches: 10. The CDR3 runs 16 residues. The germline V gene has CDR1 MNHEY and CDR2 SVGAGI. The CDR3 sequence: CASSSDRVRYTGELFF. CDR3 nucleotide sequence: TGTGCCAGCAGCTCTGACAGGGTACGATACACCGGGGAGCTGTTTTTT.

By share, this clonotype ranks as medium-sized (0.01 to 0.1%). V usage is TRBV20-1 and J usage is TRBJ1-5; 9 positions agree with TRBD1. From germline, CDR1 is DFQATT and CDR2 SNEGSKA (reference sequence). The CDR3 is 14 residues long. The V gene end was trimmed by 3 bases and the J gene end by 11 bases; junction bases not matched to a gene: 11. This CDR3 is CSASTGGGPRSQHF. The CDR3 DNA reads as TGCAGTGCTAGTACAGGGGGCGGCCCACGGTCCCAGCATTTT.

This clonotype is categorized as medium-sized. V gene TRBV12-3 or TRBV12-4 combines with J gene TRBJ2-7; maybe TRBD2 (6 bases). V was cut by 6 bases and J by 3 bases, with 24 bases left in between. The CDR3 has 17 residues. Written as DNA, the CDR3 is TGTGCCAGCAGCCCAGACAACGGGGGAATAAGAGGCTACGAGCAGTACTTC. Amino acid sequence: CASSPDNGGIRGYEQYF.

The CDR3 DNA sequence: TGTGCCAGCAGCCACACGGGACTCGGGAGAGAGACCCAGTACTTC. It translates to CASSHTGLGRETQYF. The V gene is TRBV5-4, the J gene TRBJ2-5; D might be TRBD2 (6 bases). Germline V gene lookup returns CDR1 SGHNT and CDR2 YYREEE (reference sequence). V was clipped by 4 bases and J by 4 bases, with 17 bases between them. CDR3 length: 15 residues.

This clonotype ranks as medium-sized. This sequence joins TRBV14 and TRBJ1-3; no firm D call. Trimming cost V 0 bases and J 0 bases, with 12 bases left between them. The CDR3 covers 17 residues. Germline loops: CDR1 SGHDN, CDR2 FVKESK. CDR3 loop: CASSQDLTGSSGNTIYF. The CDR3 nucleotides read TGTGCCAGCAGCCAAGACCTCACGGGATCCTCTGGAAACACCATATATTTT.